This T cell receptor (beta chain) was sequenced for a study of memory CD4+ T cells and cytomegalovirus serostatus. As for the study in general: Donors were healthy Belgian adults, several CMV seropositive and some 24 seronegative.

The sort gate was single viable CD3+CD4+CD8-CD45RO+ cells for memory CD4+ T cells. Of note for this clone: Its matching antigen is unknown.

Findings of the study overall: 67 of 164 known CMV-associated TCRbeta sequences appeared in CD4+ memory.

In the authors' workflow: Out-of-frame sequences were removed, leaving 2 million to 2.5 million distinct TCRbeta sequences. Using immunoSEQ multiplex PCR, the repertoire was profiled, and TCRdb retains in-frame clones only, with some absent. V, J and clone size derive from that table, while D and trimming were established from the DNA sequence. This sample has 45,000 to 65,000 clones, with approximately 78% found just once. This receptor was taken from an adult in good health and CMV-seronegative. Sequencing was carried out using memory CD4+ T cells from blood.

In nucleotides, the CDR3 is TGTGCCAGCAGCTTACCGACAGGGGGTGAAGCTTTCTTT. Its protein is CASSLPTGGEAFF. The chain links TRBV7-9 to TRBJ1-1; the match to TRBD1 covers 9 bases. The germline V gene has CDR1 SEHNR and CDR2 FQNEAQ (reference sequence). This CDR3 spans 13 amino acids. J lost 7 bases, V lost 2 bases, and 2 bases had no gene match. The whole variable domain, remainder taken from reference TRBV7-9 and TRBJ1-1, is DTGVSQNPRHKITKRGQNVTFRCDPISEHNRLYWYRQTLGQGPEFLTYFQNEAQLEKSRLLSDRFSAERPKGSFSTLEIQRTEQGDSAMYLCASSLPTGGEAFFGQGTRLTVV.